These 21 T cell receptor beta chains came from one sample sequenced in a study of CD8+ T cells in alopecia areata (dated by TCRdb to 2016 to 2018). The sample's time point, from its label and the paper: about 4 weeks on oral tofacitinib. The label giving this sample's treatment or condition can be read as: oral pan-JAK inhibitor, 5-10 mg twice daily. The method behind the library was the immunoSEQ multiplex PCR assay. For TCR sequencing, RNA was extracted from every sample and reverse transcribed into cDNA to serve as template. The table was pulled from immuneACCESS by TCRdb, which kept in-frame rearrangements only. Such tables lose some clones; where checked, under half of the loss comes from unresolved V genes, and the rest has no known cause. This sample is represented by 110,000 or so clones; about 54% of them were singletons. The ten biggest clones cover just under 30% of the sample. The source material was CD8+ T cells sorted from blood, sampled at week 4, from a patient treated with tofacitinib. Receptors originate from a human donor with alopecia areata.

This clone was seen once. This rearrangement joins TRBV7-8 to TRBJ2-6; 11 bases map to TRBD1. J gave up 1 base and V 3 bases, and 2 bases lay outside the gene matches. This CDR3 has 17 residues. CDR1 and CDR2 (germline): SGHVS, FQNEAQ. CDR3 coding DNA: TGTGCCAGCAGCTTGGGACAGGGGGGTTCTGGGGCCAACGTCCTGACTTTC. Protein sequence: CASSLGQGGSGANVLTF.

The chain carries TRBV7-6 and TRBJ2-3; 7 nucleotides agree with TRBD2. Losses at the gene ends were 3 bases for V and 4 bases for J; bases not matched to a gene: 4. CDR1 and CDR2 from the germline V gene are SGHVS and FNYEAQ. The CDR3 spans 14 residues. CDR3 nucleotide sequence: TGTGCCAGCAGCTTCGACCGGGGGGCAGATACGCAGTATTTT. This translates into CASSFDRGADTQYF. The full variable domain, its missing parts supplied by reference TRBV7-6 and TRBJ2-3, is GAGVSQSPRYKVTKRGQDVALRCDPISGHVSLYWYRQALGQGPEFLTYFNYEAQQDKSGLPNDRFSAERPEGSISTLTIQRTEQRDSAMYRCASSFDRGADTQYFGPGTRLTVL.

J is TRBJ1-2 and V is TRBV30; 9 bases are a match to TRBD1. Looked up from germline, CDR1 is GTSNPN and CDR2 is SVGIG (reference sequence). The V and J ends lost 7 bases and 3 bases, in that order; junction bases with no gene match: 6. The CDR3 runs 13 residues. The CDR3 nucleotides read TGTGCCTCAGGGACAGGGTATTACTATGGCTACACCTTC. Its protein is CASGTGYYYGYTF.

This clone was observed a single time. The rearrangement joins TRBV10-3 to TRBJ1-6; 7 bases map to TRBD1. The germline gives CDR1 ENHRY, CDR2 SYGVKD. V trimming: 7 bases; J trimming: 9 bases; junction bases outside the gene matches: 9. The CDR3 extends over 14 amino acids. The CDR3 DNA is TGTGCCATCAAGGCTACAGGGGCGCGTTCACCCCTCCACTTT. Translation gives CAIKATGARSPLHF.

The J gene is TRBJ1-2, the V gene TRBV30; possibly TRBD1 for D (5 bases). V was cut by 1 base and J by 6 bases, with 15 bases left in between. This CDR3 region has 14 residues. Germline assignment: CDR1 GTSNPN and CDR2 SVGIG (reference sequence). In DNA, the CDR3 is TGTGCCTGGAGTGGAGTAGACGGGGGAAATGGCTACACCTTC. Amino acid sequence: CAWSGVDGGNGYTF.

The chain couples TRBV9 to TRBJ2-7; D is possibly TRBD2 (6 bases). The CDR3 contains 14 residues. CDR1 SGDLS and CDR2 YYNGEE come from the germline V gene. Trimming removed 4 bases from V and 7 bases from J, with 18 bases in between. CDR3 nucleotide sequence: TGTGCCAGCAGCCCTCCAAGCGGGTTGAGAGAGCAGTACTTC. It specifies CASSPPSGLREQYF.

This clone was picked up a small number of times. In nucleotides, the CDR3 is TGCGCCAGCAGCCAACAGACAGGGGGTTACGAGCAGTACTTC. Its translation: CASSQQTGGYEQYF. V gene TRBV4-1 combines with J gene TRBJ2-7, with 9 bases matching TRBD1. The germline V gene has CDR1 MGHRA and CDR2 YSYEKL. The CDR3 extends over 14 amino acids. The junction had 3 bases not matched to a gene; V was cut back by 2 bases and J by 4 bases.

The chain employs TRBV27 and TRBJ2-1, with TRBD2 identical over 7 bases. J was trimmed by 6 bases and V by 10 bases; bases with no gene match: 6. The CDR3 extends over 12 amino acids. CDR1 is MNHEY and CDR2 is SMNVEV in the germline V gene (reference sequence). The CDR3 bases are TGTGCCACCTGGGGGGGTCTCAATGAGCAGTTCTTC. It encodes CATWGGLNEQFF.

The V gene is TRBV29-1, the J gene TRBJ2-7; 7 bases are shared with TRBD2. Germline CDR1 is SQVTM and CDR2 is ANQGSEA. This CDR3 has 12 amino acids. V shed 4 bases, J shed 6 bases, and the junction held 6 bases outside the gene matches. The CDR3 sequence is CSVVSGGGEQYF. The CDR3 DNA is TGCAGCGTTGTCTCGGGGGGTGGCGAGCAGTACTTC.

The chain recombines TRBV29-1 with TRBJ2-1; 9 bases align to TRBD2. J gave up 0 bases and V 6 bases, and 6 bases lay outside the gene matches. Germline V gives CDR1 SQVTM, CDR2 ANQGSEA. The CDR3 extends over 15 amino acids. CDR3 protein: CSVREGVGSYNEQFF. The CDR3 DNA follows: TGCAGCGTGCGGGAGGGGGTAGGCTCCTACAATGAGCAGTTCTTC.

The chain has TRBV5-1 and TRBJ1-5; D remains ambiguous. Germline V lookup: CDR1 SGHRS, CDR2 YFSETQ. CDR3 length: 18 residues. Trimming took off 0 bases at V and 0 bases at J, with 16 bases between the two ends. Written as DNA, the CDR3 is TGCGCCAGCAGCTTGGAGCCTGGGCCATCTTATAGCAATCAGCCCCAGCATTTT. Its protein product is CASSLEPGPSYSNQPQHF.

The chain combines TRBV4-1 with TRBJ2-3; 8 bases agree with TRBD2. Germline V CDR1 and CDR2: MGHRA, YSYEKL. J gave up 8 bases and V 5 bases, and 9 bases lay outside the gene matches. The CDR3 loop spans 14 amino acids. The CDR3 nucleotides read TGCGCCAGCAGCATTGGACTAGCCTTGGGTACGCAGTATTTT. Amino acid sequence: CASSIGLALGTQYF.

The chain employs TRBV27 and TRBJ2-7; 7 bases are a match to TRBD1. V gave up 3 bases and J gave up 3 bases; unmatched junction bases: 8. The CDR3 consists of 15 residues. Germline V lookup: CDR1 MNHEY, CDR2 SMNVEV (reference sequence). The CDR3 nucleotides are TGTGCCAGCAGTTTCCTGGGGGACAGTAGCTACGAGCAGTACTTC. Protein sequence: CASSFLGDSSYEQYF.

V usage is TRBV19 and J usage is TRBJ1-5; D is unclear. There are 15 residues in the CDR3. Trimming stripped 4 bases from V and 0 bases from J, with 10 bases between. CDR1 is LNHDA, CDR2 SQIVND, per germline (reference sequence). The CDR3 DNA reads as TGTGCCAGTAGTACGGACGGGTATAGCAATCAGCCCCAGCATTTT. It encodes CASSTDGYSNQPQHF.

The gene calls are TRBV5-6 and TRBJ1-5, with unresolved D. The CDR3 contains 14 residues. V was clipped by 4 bases and J by 0 bases, with 8 bases between them. Per germline, CDR1 SGHDT and CDR2 YYEEEE. Here the CDR3 reads CASSSRHSNQPQHF. Written as DNA, the CDR3 is TGTGCCAGCAGCAGCCGTCATAGCAATCAGCCCCAGCATTTT.

The chain combines TRBV14 with TRBJ1-3, with D maybe TRBD1 (5 bases). V was trimmed by 0 bases and J by 5 bases, leaving 26 bases between them. The CDR3 is 20 amino acids. Germline V gene lookup returns CDR1 SGHDN and CDR2 FVKESK. The CDR3 sequence: CASSQESVYWGSQGRNTIYF. The CDR3 region has the DNA TGTGCCAGCAGCCAAGAATCGGTTTACTGGGGCAGCCAGGGAAGAAACACCATATATTTT.

This chain connects TRBV5-6 to TRBJ2-1, with TRBD1 identical over 7 bases. This CDR3 is built from 13 residues. V was clipped by 7 bases and J by 2 bases; unmatched bases: 3. CDR1 and CDR2 (germline): SGHDT, YYEEEE. The CDR3 DNA is TGTGCCAGCCGGGACAGTACCTACAATGAGCAGTTCTTC. It codes for CASRDSTYNEQFF.

This clone came up a few times. The rearrangement joins TRBV2 to TRBJ2-3; D may be TRBD2 (5 bases). V was shortened by 6 bases and J by 6 bases, with 19 bases between the two germline ends. Germline V gene sequence: CDR1 SNHLY, CDR2 FYNNEI. This CDR3 region has 15 residues. DNA for the CDR3: TGTGCCAGCAGCCCCGACATCACCCGAGGGGATACGCAGTATTTT. Translated, it gives CASSPDITRGDTQYF.

This clone was counted between two and nine times. The V gene is TRBV29-1, the J gene TRBJ2-7, with 8 positions matching TRBD1. This CDR3 region has 14 residues. Germline loops: CDR1 SQVTM, CDR2 ANQGSEA. Trimming cost V 3 bases and J 4 bases; bases outside gene matches: 8. The chain's CDR3 is CSVEGTGEGYEQYF. The DNA of the CDR3 is TGCAGCGTTGAGGGGACAGGCGAGGGGTACGAGCAGTACTTC.

The chain has TRBV29-1 and TRBJ1-2; no reliable D call. Germline V gene lookup returns CDR1 SQVTM and CDR2 ANQGSEA. The V gene lost 5 bases and the J gene lost 3 bases, with 7 bases spanning the gap. CDR3 size: 11 residues. For the CDR3, the DNA is TGCAGCGTTTTAGAGGACTATGGCTACACCTTC. This sequence encodes CSVLEDYGYTF.

This chain joins TRBV15 and TRBJ1-2; 7 bases align to TRBD1. V shed 5 bases, J shed 4 bases, and the junction held 4 bases outside the gene matches. This CDR3 is 13 amino acids long. Germline V gene data show CDR1 as LNHNV and CDR2 as YYDKDF (reference sequence). The CDR3 here is CATSLRQGYGYTF. CDR3 bases: TGTGCCACCAGCCTCCGACAGGGCTATGGCTACACCTTC.